These 4 T cell receptor beta chains came from one sample sequenced in a study of blood T cell repertoires in COVID-19 (dated by TCRdb to 2020 to 2021). Libraries were built with the immunoSEQ multiplex PCR assay. Entries here come from immuneACCESS through TCRdb and include only in-frame sequences with V and J called. Some clones fail to appear in such tables; in the studies checked, an unresolved V gene covers under half of the shortfall, and the cause of the remainder is unknown. The sample table holds over 350,000 clones, of which just over 90% were seen once. Together, the top ten hold 0.8% to 0.9% of the sample. The sample was PBMCs or T cells enriched from blood (not recorded which). The source of these receptors is a middle-aged woman who had been exposed to COVID-19.

This clone came up once. The chain combines TRBV7-2 with TRBJ1-2, with a possible D match to TRBD1 (6 bases). CDR1 SGHTA and CDR2 FQGNSA come from the germline V gene. Trimming took off 6 bases at V and 8 bases at J, with 22 bases between the two ends. This CDR3 comprises 15 residues. CDR3 bases: TGTGCCAGCAGAGAGGAGAGACAGGCACTCACGGGCTACACCTTC. Translating gives CASREERQALTGYTF.

The chain couples TRBV5-1 to TRBJ1-2; D remains unclear. In germline, CDR1 is SGHRS, CDR2 YFSETQ. With 0 bases removed from V and 2 bases from J, the gap between germline ends came to 8 bases. CDR3 length: 14 residues. For the CDR3, the DNA is TGCGCCAGCAGCTTGGCCGGGATCAACTATGGCTACACCTTC. Translating gives CASSLAGINYGYTF. Together with reference TRBV5-1 and TRBJ1-2, the CDR3 gives the full variable domain: KAGVTQTPRYLIKTRGQQVTLSCSPISGHRSVSWYQQTPGQGLQFLFEYFSETQRNKGNFPGRFSGRQFSNSRSEMNVSTLELGDSALYLCASSLAGINYGYTFGSGTRLTVV.

The V call is TRBV18, the J call TRBJ1-4, with TRBD1 as a possible D gene (5 bases). This CDR3 contains 15 residues. The V gene lost 2 bases and the J gene lost 7 bases, with 14 bases spanning the gap. Germline-derived CDR1 and CDR2 are KGHSH and LQKENI. CDR3 loop: CASSPDLPQGEKLFF. CDR3 bases: TGTGCCAGCTCACCAGATCTTCCTCAGGGTGAAAAACTGTTTTTT.

J is TRBJ1-2 and V is TRBV3-1 (or the pseudogene TRBV3-2); 7 nucleotides match TRBD1. The length of the CDR3 is 14 residues. Germline lookup yields CDR1 LGHDT and CDR2 YNNKEL (reference sequence). The V segment lost 3 bases and the J segment 8 bases; nucleotides outside the gene matches: 9. Written as DNA, the CDR3 is TGTGCCAGCAGCCACAGCGACAGGGTGGGAGGCTACACCTTC. Translation gives CASSHSDRVGGYTF.